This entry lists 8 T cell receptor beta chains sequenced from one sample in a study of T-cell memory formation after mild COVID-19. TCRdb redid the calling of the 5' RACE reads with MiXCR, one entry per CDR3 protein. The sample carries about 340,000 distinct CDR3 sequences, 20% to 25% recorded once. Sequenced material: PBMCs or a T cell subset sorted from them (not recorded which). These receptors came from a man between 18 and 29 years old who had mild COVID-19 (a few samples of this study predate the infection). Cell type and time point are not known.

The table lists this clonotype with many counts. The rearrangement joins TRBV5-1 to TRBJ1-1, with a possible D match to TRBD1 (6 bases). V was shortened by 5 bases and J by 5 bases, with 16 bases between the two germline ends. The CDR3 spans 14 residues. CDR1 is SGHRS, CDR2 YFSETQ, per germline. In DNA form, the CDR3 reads TGCGCCAGCAGATCCCTACAGGGTAGGACTGAAGCTTTCTTT. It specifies CASRSLQGRTEAFF.

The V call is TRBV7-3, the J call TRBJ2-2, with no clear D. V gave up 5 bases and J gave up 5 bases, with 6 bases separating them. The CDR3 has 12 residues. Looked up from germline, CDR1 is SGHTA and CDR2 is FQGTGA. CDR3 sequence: CASSQRTGELFF. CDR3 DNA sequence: TGTGCCAGCAGCCAACGGACCGGGGAGCTGTTTTTT.

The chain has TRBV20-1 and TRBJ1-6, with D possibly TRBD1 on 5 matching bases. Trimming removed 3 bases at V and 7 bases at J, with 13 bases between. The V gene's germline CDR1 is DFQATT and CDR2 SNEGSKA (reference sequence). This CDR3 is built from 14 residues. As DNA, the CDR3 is TGCAGTGCTAGCCGGGCAGGGACCAATTCACCCCTCCACTTT. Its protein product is CSASRAGTNSPLHF.

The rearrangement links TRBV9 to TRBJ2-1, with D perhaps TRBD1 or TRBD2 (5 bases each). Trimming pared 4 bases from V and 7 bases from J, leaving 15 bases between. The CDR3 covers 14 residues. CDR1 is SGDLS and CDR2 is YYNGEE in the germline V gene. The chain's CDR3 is CASSLRGLANEQFF. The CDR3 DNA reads TGTGCCAGCAGCCTCCGGGGCTTAGCTAATGAGCAGTTCTTC.

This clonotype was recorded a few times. Here the CDR3 DNA reads TGTGCCAGCAGCTTAGCGCGGGGGACAGGGCGGTTCGATGATCAGCCCCAGCATTTT. Its translation: CASSLARGTGRFDDQPQHF. This chain connects TRBV7-9 to TRBJ1-5; 9 bases fit TRBD1. This CDR3 contains 19 residues. The germline CDR1 and CDR2 sequences are SEHNR and FQNEAQ (reference sequence). After removal of 0 bases from V and 5 bases from J, the junction contained 14 bases not matched to a gene.

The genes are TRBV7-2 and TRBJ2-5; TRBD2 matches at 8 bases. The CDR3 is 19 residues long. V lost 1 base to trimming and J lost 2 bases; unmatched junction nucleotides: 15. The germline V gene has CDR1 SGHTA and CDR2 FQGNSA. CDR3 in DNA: TGTGCCAGCAGCTTAGGGCTCCGATCGGTCTCGGGGGGGCAAGAGACCCAGTACTTC. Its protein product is CASSLGLRSVSGGQETQYF.

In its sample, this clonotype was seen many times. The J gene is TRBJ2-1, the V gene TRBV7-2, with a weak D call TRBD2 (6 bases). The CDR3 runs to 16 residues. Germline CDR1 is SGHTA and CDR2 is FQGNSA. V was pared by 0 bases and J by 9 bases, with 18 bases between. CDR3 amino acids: CASSLAPSPLGGEQFF. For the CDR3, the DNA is TGTGCCAGCAGCTTAGCCCCTAGCCCCCTCGGGGGTGAGCAGTTCTTC.

The CDR3: CASSHLWRGGRETQYF. The CDR3 DNA sequence: TGTGCCAGCAGCCATTTGTGGCGGGGGGGTCGTGAGACCCAGTACTTC. The chain has TRBV6-5 and TRBJ2-5, with 9 bases that match TRBD2. The CDR3 sequence is 16 residues long. After removal of 6 bases from V and 5 bases from J, the junction contained 13 bases not matched to a gene. Per germline, CDR1 MNHEY and CDR2 SVGAGI.